The 26 T cell receptor beta chains given below trace back to one sample, sequenced in a study of shared clonotypes between healthy human individuals. The data were produced by immunoSEQ multiplex PCR, yet TCRdb's version contains in-frame clones alone and is incomplete. The table records 730,000 or so clones, about two thirds of them present only once. The sequenced sample was memory CD4+ T cells sorted from blood. As for subset: CD45RA-negative fraction. The origin of the receptors is a woman aged 30 to 39 in good health.

As concerns this clone: A much larger clone is a single base away; this may be a read error. The same CDR3 is also encoded by other DNA sequences in this sample. V is TRBV11-2 and J is TRBJ2-1; no clear D. The CDR3 extends over 14 amino acids. The V end was cut by 0 bases, the J end by 0 bases, with 3 bases between. Per the germline V gene, CDR1 is SGHAT and CDR2 is FQNNGV. The CDR3 loop is CASSLDSSYNEQFF. In DNA, the CDR3 is TGTGCCAGCAGCTTAGATAGCTCCTACAATGAGCAGTTCTTC.

The chain couples TRBV4-1 to TRBJ2-3; no definite D call. With 0 bases removed from V and 1 base from J, the gap between germline ends came to 14 bases. This CDR3 is built from 17 residues. Germline CDR1 and CDR2: MGHRA and YSYEKL. The CDR3 DNA is TGCGCCAGCAGCCAAGAACGGCGGATGTTCCGCACAGATACGCAGTATTTT. It encodes CASSQERRMFRTDTQYF.

This clone has only a few counts. The CDR3 spells CASSYFGTNYGYTF. The CDR3 DNA sequence: TGTGCCAGCAGTTACTTCGGGACAAACTATGGCTACACCTTC. The chain combines TRBV6-5 with TRBJ1-2, with D perhaps matching TRBD1 (6 bases). V lost 1 base and J 2 bases, leaving 8 bases between the germline ends. Germline V CDR1 and CDR2: MNHEY, SVGAGI. There are 14 residues in the CDR3.

The V gene is TRBV10-2, the J gene TRBJ2-7, with D possibly being TRBD1 or TRBD2 (5 bases each). This CDR3 has 11 residues. Trimming cost V 6 bases and J 4 bases, with 7 bases left between them. CDR1 WSHSY and CDR2 SAAADI come from the germline V gene. The chain's CDR3 is CASSREYEQYF. The CDR3 DNA reads as TGCGCCAGCAGCAGGGAGTACGAGCAGTACTTC.

The table lists this clone with a few counts. The sample holds other DNA sequences that translate to the same CDR3. V usage is TRBV28 and J usage is TRBJ1-2; TRBD1 might be the D (6 bases). Between the trimmed V and J ends, which lost 3 bases and 5 bases, there was a span of 10 bases. In germline, CDR1 is MDHEN, CDR2 SYDVKM. The CDR3 extends over 13 amino acids. CDR3: CASSFRGSYGYTF. As DNA, the CDR3 is TGTGCCAGCAGTTTCAGGGGATCTTATGGCTACACCTTC.

V gene TRBV19 combines with J gene TRBJ1-5; D remains ambiguous. V was trimmed by 5 bases and J by 2 bases, leaving 10 bases between them. The CDR3 runs to 14 residues. Germline CDR1 reads LNHDA; CDR2 reads SQIVND (reference sequence). The CDR3 DNA sequence: TGTGCCAGTAGTTACCTTGTCGGCAATCAGCCCCAGCATTTT. Translation gives CASSYLVGNQPQHF.

The chain recombines TRBV27 with TRBJ2-2; D remains unclear. The CDR3 extends over 14 amino acids. The germline CDR1 and CDR2 sequences are MNHEY and SMNVEV (reference sequence). The V end was cut by 6 bases, the J end by 1 base, with 9 bases between. CDR3 DNA: TGTGCCAGCAGCTCTCGGTGGAACACCGGGGAGCTGTTTTTT. Protein: CASSSRWNTGELFF.

This clone was detected a few times. This chain uses TRBV5-6 with TRBJ2-5, with D perhaps matching TRBD2 (5 bases). Trimming cost V 1 base and J 2 bases, with 18 bases left between them. Germline V gene data show CDR1 as SGHDT and CDR2 as YYEEEE. The CDR3 is 17 residues long. The CDR3 here is CASSLNTLGGKQETQYF. CDR3 coding DNA: TGTGCCAGCAGCTTGAACACACTAGGTGGAAAACAAGAGACCCAGTACTTC.

This clone was observed a single time. The rearrangement joins TRBV5-4 to TRBJ2-3; 15 bases are shared with TRBD2. In germline, CDR1 is SGHNT, CDR2 YYREEE (reference sequence). V shed 3 bases, J shed 3 bases, and the junction held 5 bases outside the gene matches. The CDR3 consists of 17 residues. CDR3 amino acids: CASSSKGTSGGTDTQYF. In DNA, the CDR3 is TGTGCCAGCAGCTCCAAGGGGACTAGCGGGGGGACAGATACGCAGTATTTT.

Details on this clone: With a much larger clone just one base away, this may be a read error. V gene TRBV7-9 combines with J gene TRBJ2-6; D gene ambiguous. V was shortened by 6 bases and J by 0 bases, with 6 bases between the two germline ends. CDR3 length: 14 residues. Germline CDR1 SEHNR, CDR2 FQNEAQ (reference sequence). For the CDR3, the DNA is TGTGCCAGCAGGGAGAGCTCTGGGGCCAACGTCCTGACTTTC. This gives the protein CASRESSGANVLTF.

The J gene is TRBJ1-1, the V gene TRBV7-9; D unresolved. CDR3 length: 11 amino acids. The germline V gene has CDR1 SEHNR and CDR2 FQNEAQ (reference sequence). V was trimmed by 5 bases and J by 3 bases, leaving 4 bases between them. Here the CDR3 DNA reads TGTGCCAGCAGCAAACACACTGAAGCTTTCTTT. Amino acids: CASSKHTEAFF.

The chain uses TRBV5-1 and TRBJ2-5; 13 nucleotides agree with TRBD2. Germline assignment: CDR1 SGHRS and CDR2 YFSETQ. V lost 7 bases and J lost 0; bases outside the gene matches: 3. The CDR3 loop spans 15 amino acids. The CDR3, as DNA: TGCGCCAGCCGGGGACTAGCGGGATACCAAGAGACCCAGTACTTC. Translation: CASRGLAGYQETQYF.

The V gene is TRBV4-1, the J gene TRBJ1-4; no definite D call. Looked up from germline, CDR1 is MGHRA and CDR2 is YSYEKL. Trimming stripped 0 bases from V and 6 bases from J, with 14 bases between. The CDR3 has 16 amino acids. The DNA of the CDR3 is TGCGCCAGCAGCCAAGATAGCGGCCAGCCCCATGAAAAACTGTTTTTT. Its translation: CASSQDSGQPHEKLFF.

This clone was counted only a few times. J is TRBJ1-5 and V is TRBV7-8; D possibly corresponds to TRBD1 (5 bases). The CDR3 has 16 residues. Germline V CDR1 and CDR2: SGHVS, FQNEAQ. The V end lost 5 bases, the J end lost 4 bases, and 18 bases lay between the germline ends. CDR3 sequence: CASSPGRRESNQPQHF. The CDR3 coding sequence is TGTGCCAGCAGCCCCGGCCGCAGGGAGTCGAATCAGCCCCAGCATTTT.

The chain employs TRBV2 and TRBJ1-5, with D perhaps TRBD1 (5 bases). Germline V gene sequence: CDR1 SNHLY, CDR2 FYNNEI. V was pared by 7 bases and J by 1 base, with 17 bases between. The CDR3 is made up of 16 amino acids. CDR3 DNA: TGTGCCAGCACCCGGGACCCACGATTGAGCAATCAGCCCCAGCATTTT. Translating gives CASTRDPRLSNQPQHF.

The chain combines TRBV18 with TRBJ1-3; 7 bases line up with TRBD1. Trimming cost V 3 bases and J 3 bases; bases outside gene matches: 8. Germline values: CDR1 KGHSH, CDR2 LQKENI. The CDR3 contains 16 residues. CDR3 sequence reads: CASSPLTGRDGNTIYF. In nucleotides, the CDR3 is TGTGCCAGCTCACCTTTGACAGGGCGAGATGGAAACACCATATATTTT.

The chain combines TRBV11-2 with TRBJ2-7; possibly TRBD1 for D (6 bases). The V end was cut by 3 bases, the J end by 2 bases, with 11 bases between. CDR3 size: 14 residues. Per germline, CDR1 SGHAT and CDR2 FQNNGV. CDR3 sequence: CASSFKAGAYEQYF. The CDR3 DNA reads TGTGCCAGCAGCTTCAAGGCAGGGGCCTACGAGCAGTACTTC.

The sample holds many counts of this clone. The chain recombines TRBV6-4 with TRBJ1-4; D not resolved. This CDR3 is 14 amino acids long. The germline V and J ends were trimmed by 3 bases and 8 bases, with 13 bases remaining between them. CDR1 and CDR2 from the germline V gene are MRHNA and SNTAGT. The CDR3 DNA is TGTGCCAGCAGTGAGACTCCTTCGGGCGAAAAACTGTTTTTT. This encodes CASSETPSGEKLFF.

The chain couples TRBV6-4 to TRBJ2-7; D call uncertain. Germline-derived CDR1 and CDR2 are MRHNA and SNTAGT. V lost 4 bases and J lost 6, with 13 bases in between. This CDR3 is built from 13 residues. CDR3 sequence reads: CASSATPLSEQYF. The CDR3 nucleotides are TGTGCCAGCAGTGCCACACCGTTGAGCGAGCAGTACTTC.

This clone was detected once. The V gene is TRBV28, the J gene TRBJ1-4, with unresolved D. Trimming removed 5 bases from V and 8 bases from J, with 24 bases in between. This CDR3 is built from 17 residues. In germline, CDR1 is MDHEN, CDR2 SYDVKM. This CDR3 reads CASSPTLDGPLGEKLFF. In nucleotides, the CDR3 is TGTGCCAGCAGTCCTACCCTTGACGGGCCTTTAGGGGAAAAACTGTTTTTT.

This sequence joins TRBV19 and TRBJ2-2; 9 nucleotides line up with TRBD1. CDR1 is LNHDA and CDR2 is SQIVND in the germline V gene (reference sequence). Trimming cost V 1 base and J 5 bases; bases outside gene matches: 11. This CDR3 is 18 amino acids long. The CDR3: CASSIVQTGGGRTGELFF. CDR3 DNA: TGTGCCAGTAGTATAGTCCAAACAGGGGGCGGTAGGACCGGGGAGCTGTTTTTT.

The rearrangement links TRBV5-1 to TRBJ2-7; possibly TRBD2 for D (5 bases). Trimming pared 5 bases from V and 3 bases from J, leaving 15 bases between. The CDR3 extends over 14 amino acids. Germline CDR1 is SGHRS and CDR2 is YFSETQ. DNA for the CDR3: TGCGCCAGCAGGCCCGAAACAGACTACTACGAGCAGTACTTC. The encoded protein is CASRPETDYYEQYF.

The chain employs TRBV7-2 and TRBJ2-1, with a tentative D call TRBD2 (6 bases). Between the trimmed V and J ends, which lost 1 base and 7 bases, there was a span of 14 bases. The CDR3 runs 15 residues. The germline V gene has CDR1 SGHTA and CDR2 FQGNSA. The CDR3 region has the DNA TGTGCCAGCAGCTTAGTCACGGGAGTCGATAATGAGCAGTTCTTC. Translated, it gives CASSLVTGVDNEQFF.

This clone appeared a few times. This sequence joins TRBV6-6 and TRBJ2-5; possibly TRBD2 for D (5 bases). CDR1 is MNHNY, CDR2 SVGAGI, per germline (reference sequence). This CDR3 is 14 amino acids long. The V gene lost 4 bases and the J gene lost 7 bases, with 16 bases spanning the gap. The CDR3: CASSSQERPTTQYF. The CDR3 coding sequence is TGTGCCAGCAGTTCCCAAGAGCGGCCGACGACCCAGTACTTC.

The CDR3 bases are TGTGCCAGCAGGGTAGCGGGAGGCTCCTACGAGCAGTACTTC. This gives the protein CASRVAGGSYEQYF. J is TRBJ2-7 and V is TRBV11-3; TRBD2 agrees at 10 bases. V shed 6 bases and J 0 bases; nucleotides not matched to a gene: 2. The CDR3 runs to 14 residues. Germline V gene sequence: CDR1 SGHNT, CDR2 YENEEA.

This clone appeared a few times. Other DNA sequences in this specimen translate into the identical CDR3. This chain connects TRBV5-1 to TRBJ2-7, with 9 bases lining up with TRBD1. CDR1 and CDR2 (germline): SGHRS, YFSETQ. This CDR3 has 16 residues. The trim removed 0 bases at V and 5 bases at J, leaving 9 bases unmatched. CDR3 in DNA: TGCGCCAGCAGCTTGGTTACCGGACAGGGGAGCCACGAGCAGTACTTC. As protein: CASSLVTGQGSHEQYF.